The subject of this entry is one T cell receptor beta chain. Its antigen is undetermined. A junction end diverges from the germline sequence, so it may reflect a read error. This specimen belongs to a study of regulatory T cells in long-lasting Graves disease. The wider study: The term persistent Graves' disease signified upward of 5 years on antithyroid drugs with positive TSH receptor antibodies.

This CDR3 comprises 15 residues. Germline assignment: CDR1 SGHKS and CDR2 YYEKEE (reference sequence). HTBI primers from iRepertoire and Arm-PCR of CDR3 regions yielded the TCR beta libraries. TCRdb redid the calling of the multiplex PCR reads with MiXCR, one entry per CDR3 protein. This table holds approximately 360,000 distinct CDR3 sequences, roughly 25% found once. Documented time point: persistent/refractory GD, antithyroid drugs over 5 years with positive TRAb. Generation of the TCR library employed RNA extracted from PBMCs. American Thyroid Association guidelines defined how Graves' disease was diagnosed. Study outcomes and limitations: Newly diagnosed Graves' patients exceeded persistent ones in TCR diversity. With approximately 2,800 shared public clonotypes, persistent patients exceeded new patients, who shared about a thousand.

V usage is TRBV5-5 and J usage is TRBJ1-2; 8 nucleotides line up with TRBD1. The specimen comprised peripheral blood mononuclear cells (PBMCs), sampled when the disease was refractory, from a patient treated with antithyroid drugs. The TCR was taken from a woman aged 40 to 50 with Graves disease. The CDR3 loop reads CASSSLTGDLGGYAF. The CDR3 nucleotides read TGTGCCAGCAGCTCCTTGACAGGGGATCTTGGGGGCTACGCCTTC.